This TCR beta chain was sequenced during a study of blood T cells in healthy people across ages. There are a few counts of this clonotype. The antigen remains undetermined. It was with a sample-barcoded 5' primer and a J-beta primer mix that a second PCR of roughly 7 to 11 cycles was run. TCRdb used MiXCR to reprocess the 5' RACE reads, holding one entry per CDR3 protein. Of about 1,000,000 distinct CDR3 sequences in the sample, more than 40% were seen once. General study findings and limits: Unsorted PBMCs prevented conclusive naive versus antigen-experienced comparison.

Per the germline V gene, CDR1 is SNHLY and CDR2 is FYNNEI. The CDR3 is 18 residues long. V shed 5 bases and J 0 bases; nucleotides not matched to a gene: 7. The sample taken for sequencing was blood. V and J are TRBV2 and TRBJ2-6; 10 positions match TRBD2. The sequence derives from a woman aged 55-70 years in good health. Here the CDR3 DNA reads TGTGCCAGCAGTCCTAGCGGGAGACCACACTCTGGGGCCAACGTCCTGACTTTC. It specifies CASSPSGRPHSGANVLTF.